At least ten counts were recorded for the clone carrying this T cell receptor (delta chain). Its antigen is as yet unknown. One base separates it from a far larger clone, so it is likely a read error. At the DNA level, this CDR3 is encoded by other sequences in the same sample as well. The data derive from a study of γδ T cells in repeated Plasmodium falciparum infection. Regarding the study as a whole: Repeated controlled infections reportedly drove waves of new clonotype selection in Vdelta2-negative, mostly Vdelta1+, gammadelta repertoires. Over time and infection, Vgamma9/Vdelta2+ repertoires remained highly stable and polyclonal.

This CDR3 is 21 amino acids long. The J segment lost 0 bases and the V segment lost 0 bases, leaving 21 bases of the junction unmatched. Germline V gene sequence: CDR1 GEAIGNYY, CDR2 EKD. TCRdb reanalysed the multiplex PCR reads via CATT. Of 85,000 to 100,000 delta-chain clones listed, 0.98% are singletons. Bulk repertoires came from Vgamma9/Vdelta2+ or Vdelta2-negative gammadelta T cells flow-sorted from PBMC. Sequencing used gamma-delta T cells from blood. This clonotype originated in a pool of human donors (malaria-infected and uninfected, not separated). V usage is TRDV2 and J usage is TRDJ1; 7 bases are a match to TRDD3. The J gene comes from matching the DNA to germline here; TCRdb lacks it. The CDR3 sequence: CACDTKLLPPGDRGYTDKLIF. CDR3 bases: TGTGCCTGTGACACCAAACTCCTCCCCCCTGGGGATAGGGGGTACACCGATAAACTCATCTTT.